This section outlines one T cell receptor beta chain sequence together with its context. The target antigen is unknown. These data belong to a study of early stage breast cancer tumors. Trimming removed 3 bases from V and 1 base from J; junction bases left unmatched: 7. This CDR3 region has 17 residues. Looked up from germline, CDR1 is ENHRY and CDR2 is SYGVKD. TCRdb's copy holds only in-frame clones and misses some; the assay was immunoSEQ multiplex PCR. Among about 51,000 clones listed, 78% were seen once. The study's findings and limits: Tumors had roughly 2.5-fold higher T cell density and higher clonality than adjacent normal breast tissue.

The V and J genes are TRBV10-3 and TRBJ2-3; 10 bases are shared with TRBD2. Sequencing input: blood. This clonotype originated in a person aged 35-49 years with breast cancer. The CDR3, as DNA: TGTGCCATCAGTGAAGTACTAGCGGGGTCTGGCACAGATACGCAGTATTTT. The encoded protein is CAISEVLAGSGTDTQYF.